The 29 T cell receptor beta chains reported below all come from one sample, sequenced in a study of cytomegalovirus exposure and HLA in healthy donors (dated by TCRdb to 2017 to 2019). The method was the immunoSEQ multiplex PCR assay. Held by TCRdb, this immuneACCESS table contains in-frame sequences only and omits some clones. Under half of the omission traces to an unresolved V gene where checked; the cause of the rest is unknown. Across this sample there are approximately 190,000 clones, with approximately 88% seen only once. The ten largest clones take up under 7.5% of the sample. The source material was PBMCs. These TCRs come from a man younger than 35 in good health and CMV-seropositive.

The CDR3 nucleotides are TGTGCCAGCAGCCAAGATCTCGGACTAGCGAACAATGAGCAGTTCTTC. It yields the protein CASSQDLGLANNEQFF. V is TRBV4-2 and J is TRBJ2-1; 9 positions match TRBD2. Germline V lookup: CDR1 LGHNA, CDR2 YNFKEQ. The CDR3 is 16 amino acids. The V segment lost 0 bases and the J segment 5 bases; nucleotides outside the gene matches: 5.

The chain uses TRBV30 and TRBJ2-1; D gene ambiguous. The germline V gene encodes CDR1 GTSNPN and CDR2 SVGIG (reference sequence). The V and J ends lost 8 bases and 7 bases respectively, with 21 bases between them. The CDR3 sequence is 14 residues long. The DNA of the CDR3 is TGTGCCCGCAAATCACTCCGAGGCGCTAATGAGCAGTTCTTC. It is translated as CARKSLRGANEQFF.

V usage is TRBV6-4 and J usage is TRBJ1-1; TRBD1 matches at 8 bases. Germline trimming cut 0 bases from V and 4 bases from J; bases unmatched to any gene: 7. Germline loops: CDR1 MRHNA, CDR2 SNTAGT. The CDR3 runs 16 residues. The CDR3 region is CASSDSPGGRGTEAFF. CDR3 bases: TGTGCCAGCAGTGACTCCCCAGGGGGCAGGGGCACTGAAGCTTTCTTT.

This chain uses TRBV4-3 with TRBJ1-1, with 8 nucleotides matching TRBD1. The CDR3 contains 16 residues. With V trimmed by 3 bases and J by 1 base, 7 bases remained unmatched. CDR1 is LGHNA and CDR2 is YSLEER in the germline V gene. DNA of the CDR3: TGCGCCAGCAGCCAGGCCCCCGGGACAGGGAACACTGAAGCTTTCTTT. Translation: CASSQAPGTGNTEAFF.

This clone was observed a handful of times. V gene TRBV28 combines with J gene TRBJ2-7, with 7 bases fitting TRBD2. Germline V gene lookup returns CDR1 MDHEN and CDR2 SYDVKM. The CDR3 sequence is 14 residues long. V dropped 5 bases and J dropped 5; count of bases not matched to a gene: 9. The CDR3 spells CASSRQRGPDEQYF. In nucleotides, the CDR3 is TGTGCCAGCAGTCGTCAGCGGGGACCAGACGAGCAGTACTTC.

The rearrangement uses TRBV29-1 and TRBJ2-3; 9 bases are a match to TRBD2. Germline values: CDR1 SQVTM, CDR2 ANQGSEA. The CDR3 spans 14 residues. The ends lost 4 bases at V and 5 bases at J; junction bases unmatched: 7. CDR3 in amino acids: CSVGGGSGRDTQYF. CDR3 nucleotide sequence: TGCAGCGTTGGGGGGGGTAGCGGGAGAGATACGCAGTATTTT.

The gene calls are TRBV7-2 and TRBJ2-7; TRBD1 is a possible D gene (5 bases). V lost 0 bases and J lost 3, with 12 bases in between. The CDR3 is made up of 15 amino acids. Germline V gene sequence: CDR1 SGHTA, CDR2 FQGNSA. The CDR3: CASSLAMQGNYEQYF. Here the CDR3 DNA reads TGTGCCAGCAGCTTAGCAATGCAGGGCAACTACGAGCAGTACTTC.

The gene calls are TRBV7-3 and TRBJ2-2; 9 positions match TRBD2. Germline V lookup: CDR1 SGHTA, CDR2 FQGTGA. The CDR3 is 17 residues long. J was trimmed by 7 bases and V by 5 bases; bases with no gene match: 14. The CDR3 reads CASSPWGSGSISGELFF. The CDR3 DNA reads TGTGCCAGCAGCCCTTGGGGTAGCGGGAGCATTAGCGGGGAGCTGTTTTTT.

The chain uses TRBV25-1 and TRBJ2-5, with 7 bases fitting TRBD2. The CDR3 is 14 amino acids. V trimming: 3 bases; J trimming: 3 bases; junction bases outside the gene matches: 4. Looked up from germline, CDR1 is MGHDK and CDR2 is SYGVNS. CDR3: CASSDSGVKETQYF. The CDR3, as DNA: TGTGCCAGCAGTGACAGCGGGGTAAAAGAGACCCAGTACTTC. Full variable domain (missing parts from reference TRBV25-1 and TRBJ2-5): EADIYQTPRYLVIGTGKKITLECSQTMGHDKMYWYQQDPGMELHLIHYSYGVNSTEKGDLSSESTVSRIRTEHFPLTLESARPSHTSQYLCASSDSGVKETQYFGPGTRLLVL.

V and J are TRBV4-3 and TRBJ2-7; 12 nucleotides align to TRBD1. Germline V gene sequence: CDR1 LGHNA, CDR2 YSLEER. CDR3 size: 15 residues. Unmatched junction bases numbered 2, after V lost 1 base and J lost 4 bases. The CDR3 DNA reads TGCGCCAGCAGCCAAGGGGGACAGGGGGCGTACGAGCAGTACTTC. This codes for CASSQGGQGAYEQYF.

The chain has TRBV27 and TRBJ1-2; possibly TRBD1 for D (6 bases). Per germline, CDR1 MNHEY and CDR2 SMNVEV (reference sequence). CDR3 length equals 14 residues. Trimming stripped 3 bases from V and 8 bases from J, with 16 bases between. CDR3: CASSFQGTRQGYTF. As DNA, the CDR3 is TGTGCCAGCAGTTTCCAGGGGACGAGGCAGGGCTACACCTTC.

This CDR3 reads CASSLAVGGLYNEQFF. CDR3 nucleotide sequence: TGTGCCAGCAGCTTAGCGGTCGGGGGTTTGTACAATGAGCAGTTCTTC. V gene TRBV11-1 combines with J gene TRBJ2-1, with D possibly matching TRBD2 (6 bases). Looked up from germline, CDR1 is SGHAT and CDR2 is FQDESV (reference sequence). CDR3 length: 16 residues. Trimming cost V 0 bases and J 4 bases, with 13 bases left between them.

V usage is TRBV6-5 and J usage is TRBJ2-2, with D tentatively TRBD2 (5 bases). The CDR3 runs 15 residues. Per the germline V gene, CDR1 is MNHEY and CDR2 is SVGAGI. Trimming took 7 bases from V and 0 from J, leaving 12 bases between them. The CDR3 DNA follows: TGTGCCAGCACCAAGCGGAGCGCGAACACCGGGGAGCTGTTTTTT. This encodes CASTKRSANTGELFF.

The V gene is TRBV7-2, the J gene TRBJ2-1; 9 bases align to TRBD1. Trimming removed 5 bases from V and 6 bases from J; junction bases left unmatched: 11. Germline lookup yields CDR1 SGHTA and CDR2 FQGNSA. CDR3 length equals 16 residues. The CDR3 DNA sequence: TGTGCCAGCAGCAAACGCCCGGGACAGGGTAGCAATGAGCAGTTCTTC. This gives the protein CASSKRPGQGSNEQFF.

The rearrangement links TRBV2 to TRBJ2-7; 9 nucleotides agree with TRBD1. Trimming took 2 bases from V and 6 from J; bases not matched to a gene: 2. CDR3 size: 13 residues. The germline V gene has CDR1 SNHLY and CDR2 FYNNEI. CDR3 amino acids: CASSEWTGVEQYF. Written as DNA, the CDR3 is TGTGCCAGCAGTGAATGGACAGGGGTCGAGCAGTACTTC. The full variable domain, rest sourced from reference TRBV2 and TRBJ2-7, is EPEVTQTPSHQVTQMGQEVILRCVPISNHLYFYWYRQILGQKVEFLVSFYNNEISEKSEIFDDQFSVERPDGSNFTLKIRSTKLEDSAMYFCASSEWTGVEQYFGPGTRLTVT.

The chain couples TRBV29-1 to TRBJ2-1; 13 nucleotides match TRBD2. The CDR3 loop spans 18 amino acids. V lost 3 bases and J lost 0; bases outside the gene matches: 8. Germline lookup yields CDR1 SQVTM and CDR2 ANQGSEA. The CDR3 sequence is CSVDALGLAGSSYNEQFF. The CDR3 DNA reads as TGCAGCGTTGACGCCTTGGGACTAGCGGGGAGCTCCTACAATGAGCAGTTCTTC.

This chain connects TRBV25-1 to TRBJ2-2; 7 nucleotides align to TRBD1. J gave up 0 bases and V 10 bases, and 14 bases lay outside the gene matches. The CDR3 is made up of 17 amino acids. Per the germline V gene, CDR1 is MGHDK and CDR2 is SYGVNS. The CDR3 DNA sequence: TGTGCCACCCCAGTGAAAGAGGGGGCCCCGAACACCGGGGAGCTGTTTTTT. Translation: CATPVKEGAPNTGELFF.

V gene TRBV7-2 combines with J gene TRBJ2-7; D is unresolved. Trimming took 3 bases from V and 3 from J, leaving 9 bases between them. This CDR3 contains 13 residues. The germline V gene has CDR1 SGHTA and CDR2 FQGNSA. The CDR3 nucleotides read TGTGCCAGCAGCTTTGAAGCACTCTACGAGCAGTACTTC. Translating gives CASSFEALYEQYF.

V gene TRBV25-1 combines with J gene TRBJ2-2, with 9 bases aligning to TRBD2. V was pared by 8 bases and J by 4 bases, with 17 bases of the junction left unmatched. In germline, CDR1 is MGHDK, CDR2 SYGVNS. The CDR3 is 18 residues long. CDR3: CASPRGLAGCQSTGELFF. CDR3 DNA sequence: TGTGCCAGCCCAAGAGGGCTAGCGGGATGTCAAAGCACCGGGGAGCTGTTTTTT.

The gene calls are TRBV2 and TRBJ2-7; 14 positions match TRBD2. With V trimmed by 5 bases and J by 6 bases, 9 bases remained unmatched. CDR3 size: 16 residues. Germline values: CDR1 SNHLY, CDR2 FYNNEI. The CDR3 sequence: CASSQRGLAGEGEQYF. CDR3 DNA sequence: TGTGCCAGCAGTCAGAGGGGACTAGCGGGAGAAGGCGAGCAGTACTTC.

V gene TRBV2 combines with J gene TRBJ2-7, with D unresolved. This CDR3 region has 11 residues. V lost 6 bases and J lost 2, with 5 bases in between. Per germline, CDR1 SNHLY and CDR2 FYNNEI. DNA for the CDR3: TGTGCCAGCAGCGGAGCCTACGAGCAGTACTTC. This sequence encodes CASSGAYEQYF.

The J gene is TRBJ2-1, the V gene TRBV5-4; 10 bases are a match to TRBD2. The V gene end was trimmed by 4 bases and the J gene end by 9 bases; junction bases not matched to a gene: 10. CDR3 length: 15 amino acids. CDR1 SGHNT and CDR2 YYREEE come from the germline V gene (reference sequence). The CDR3 region has the DNA TGTGCCAGCAGCAATAAGCGGGAGGGCCTGGGTGAGCAGTTCTTC. Residues: CASSNKREGLGEQFF. The full variable domain, rest sourced from reference TRBV5-4 and TRBJ2-1, is ETGVTQSPTHLIKTRGQQVTLRCSSQSGHNTVSWYQQALGQGPQFIFQYYREEENGRGNFPPRFSGLQFPNYSSELNVNALELDDSALYLCASSNKREGLGEQFFGPGTRLTVL.

This chain links TRBV28 with TRBJ2-1, with 10 bases lining up with TRBD2. This CDR3 is 15 amino acids long. The V and J ends lost 7 bases and 2 bases, in that order; junction bases with no gene match: 5. In germline, CDR1 is MDHEN, CDR2 SYDVKM. Here the CDR3 DNA reads TGTGCCAGCAAGTCCAGCGGGGGGGCCTACAATGAGCAGTTCTTC. Translated, it gives CASKSSGGAYNEQFF. Full variable domain (missing parts from reference TRBV28 and TRBJ2-1): DVKVTQSSRYLVKRTGEKVFLECVQDMDHENMFWYRQDPGLGLRLIYFSYDVKMKEKGDIPEGYSVSREKKERFSLILESASTNQTSMYLCASKSSGGAYNEQFFGPGTRLTVL.

J is TRBJ2-7 and V is TRBV5-4; a possible D gene is TRBD2 (6 bases). With 4 bases removed from V and 6 bases from J, the gap between germline ends came to 17 bases. Germline V gene lookup returns CDR1 SGHNT and CDR2 YYREEE (reference sequence). The CDR3 is 14 amino acids. DNA for the CDR3: TGTGCCAGCAGCCCGGGGGTTGTAGGGGCCGAGCAGTACTTC. It yields the protein CASSPGVVGAEQYF.

This chain uses TRBV2 with TRBJ2-5; possibly TRBD2 for D (5 bases). CDR1 and CDR2 from the germline V gene are SNHLY and FYNNEI. Between the trimmed V and J ends, which lost 1 base and 4 bases, there was a span of 10 bases. This CDR3 is built from 14 residues. CDR3 in DNA: TGTGCCAGCAGTGAAGTTAGCGTGGGAGAGACCCAGTACTTC. It encodes CASSEVSVGETQYF. The full variable domain, rest sourced from reference TRBV2 and TRBJ2-5, is EPEVTQTPSHQVTQMGQEVILRCVPISNHLYFYWYRQILGQKVEFLVSFYNNEISEKSEIFDDQFSVERPDGSNFTLKIRSTKLEDSAMYFCASSEVSVGETQYFGPGTRLLVL.

J is TRBJ2-3 and V is TRBV6-1; D gene unclear. Germline V CDR1 and CDR2: MNHNS, SASEGT. V shed 6 bases and J shed 8 bases, with 12 bases lying between them. This CDR3 is 12 amino acids long. CDR3 sequence: CASRGGDVTQYF. As DNA, the CDR3 is TGTGCCAGCAGGGGTGGAGACGTTACGCAGTATTTT.

This chain connects TRBV2 to TRBJ2-7; 8 nucleotides agree with TRBD1. The CDR3 has 13 residues. Germline V gene sequence: CDR1 SNHLY, CDR2 FYNNEI. The V and J ends lost 6 bases and 2 bases, in that order; junction bases with no gene match: 3. CDR3 amino acids: CASRGQATYEQYF. The CDR3 DNA is TGTGCCAGCAGGGGACAGGCAACCTACGAGCAGTACTTC. The full variable domain, completed using reference TRBV2 and TRBJ2-7, is EPEVTQTPSHQVTQMGQEVILRCVPISNHLYFYWYRQILGQKVEFLVSFYNNEISEKSEIFDDQFSVERPDGSNFTLKIRSTKLEDSAMYFCASRGQATYEQYFGPGTRLTVT.

The chain combines TRBV18 with TRBJ2-4; D not certain. Germline lookup yields CDR1 KGHSH and CDR2 LQKENI. V lost 2 bases and J 8 bases, leaving 7 bases between the germline ends. The CDR3 is 12 residues long. The CDR3 DNA sequence: TGTGCCAGCTCACCAGCTTTAGACATTCAGTACTTC. Residues: CASSPALDIQYF.

The J gene is TRBJ2-1, the V gene TRBV7-2; TRBD2 agrees at 11 bases. Germline values: CDR1 SGHTA, CDR2 FQGNSA. Losses at the gene ends were 4 bases for V and 9 bases for J; bases not matched to a gene: 5. The CDR3 contains 14 residues. This CDR3 reads CASSSGLAGFEQFF. As DNA, the CDR3 is TGTGCCAGCAGCTCCGGACTAGCGGGTTTTGAGCAGTTCTTC. Combining the CDR3 with reference TRBV7-2 and TRBJ2-1 gives the whole variable domain GAGVSQSPSNKVTEKGKDVELRCDPISGHTALYWYRQSLGQGLEFLIYFQGNSAPDKSGLPSDRFSAERTGGSVSTLTIQRTQQEDSAVYLCASSSGLAGFEQFFGPGTRLTVL.